A single TCR beta chain is shown here with its context. Participants were aged 18 to 89 years, lived in roughly 23 US areas, and enrolled virtually. Under the authors' procedure: Amplification with reference gene primers provided the estimates of nucleated cell counts. The data were produced by immunoSEQ multiplex PCR, yet TCRdb's version contains in-frame clones alone and is incomplete. V, J and clone size are those of that table, while D and trimming were read from the DNA. This sample has about 170,000 clones; roughly 87% occur once, and the top ten carry around 1.2%. This sample is part of a study of blood T cell repertoires in COVID-19. On the study more broadly: Sample material is recorded as cDNA or gDNA derived from T cells, B-cell-depleted T cells, or PBMCs.

Trimming removed 2 bases from V and 8 bases from J, with 9 bases in between. The CDR3 runs 12 residues. CDR1 LGHNA and CDR2 YSLEER come from the germline V gene. The sample consisted of PBMCs or T cells enriched from blood (not recorded which). The rearrangement links TRBV4-3 to TRBJ1-1; perhaps TRBD1 as D (5 bases). This TCR came from a human donor with acute COVID-19. The donor label of this sample is uncertain. The CDR3 bases are TGCGCCAGCAGCCAATGGCGGGGGGAAGCTTTCTTT. Translation: CASSQWRGEAFF.